This T cell receptor beta chain was found in a study of memory CD4+ T cells and cytomegalovirus serostatus. Single viable CD3+CD4+CD8-CD45RO+ cells were sorted as the memory CD4+ T cells. After thawing, CD4+ T cells were positively selected. The study, taken as a whole, reports: Of 150 to 200 reported CMV TCRbeta sequences, under 70 were found in memory CD4+ repertoires. Suggested: most of the CMV-linked TCR signature lies in CD4+ memory cells.

Turning to this clone: Its specificity is not known.

Original methodology: Out-of-frame sequences were removed, leaving around 2,000,000 distinct TCRbeta sequences. The protocol was immunoSEQ multiplex PCR, while the TCRdb copy is restricted to in-frame clones and leaves out a portion. The V and J calls and clone size were taken over from that table, and D and trimming were inferred from the DNA. Of about 42,000 clones listed, 78% are singletons. The sequenced sample consisted of memory CD4+ T cells from blood. The receptor was derived from an adult in good health and CMV-seronegative.

The CDR3 protein is CASSLQPNIPGNTIYF. The CDR3 DNA reads as TGCGCCAGCAGCTTGCAACCAAACATACCTGGAAACACCATATATTTT. V and J are TRBV5-1 and TRBJ1-3; D not certain. V was shortened by 1 base and J by 2 bases, with 13 bases between the two germline ends. Germline-derived CDR1 and CDR2 are SGHRS and YFSETQ. The CDR3 is 16 amino acids.